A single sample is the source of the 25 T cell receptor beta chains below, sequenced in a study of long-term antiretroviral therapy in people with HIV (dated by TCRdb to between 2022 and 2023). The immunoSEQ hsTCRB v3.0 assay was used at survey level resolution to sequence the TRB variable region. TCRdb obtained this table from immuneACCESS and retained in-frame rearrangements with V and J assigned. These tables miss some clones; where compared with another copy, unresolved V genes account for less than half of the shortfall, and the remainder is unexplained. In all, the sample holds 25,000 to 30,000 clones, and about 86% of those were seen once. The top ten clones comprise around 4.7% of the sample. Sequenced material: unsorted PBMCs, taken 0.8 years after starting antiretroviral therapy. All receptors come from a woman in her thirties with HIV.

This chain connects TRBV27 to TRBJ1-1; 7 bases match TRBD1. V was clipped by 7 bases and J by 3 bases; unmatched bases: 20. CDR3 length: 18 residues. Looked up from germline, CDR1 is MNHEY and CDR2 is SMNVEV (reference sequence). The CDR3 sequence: CASNFRPPGTELDTEAFF. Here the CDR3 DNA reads TGTGCCAGCAACTTCCGGCCCCCCGGGACAGAGCTTGACACTGAAGCTTTCTTT.

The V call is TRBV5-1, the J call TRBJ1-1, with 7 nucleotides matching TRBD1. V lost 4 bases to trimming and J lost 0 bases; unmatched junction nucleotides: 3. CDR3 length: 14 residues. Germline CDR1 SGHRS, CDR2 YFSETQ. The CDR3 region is CASSRGQLNTEAFF. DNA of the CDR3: TGCGCCAGCAGCCGGGGACAGCTGAACACTGAAGCTTTCTTT.

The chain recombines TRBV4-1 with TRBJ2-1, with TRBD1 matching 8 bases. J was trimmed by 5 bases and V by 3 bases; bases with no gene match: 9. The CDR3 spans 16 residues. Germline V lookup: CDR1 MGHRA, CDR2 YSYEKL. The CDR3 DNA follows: TGCGCCAGCAGCCACTACCCGGGACAGGCGAACAATGAGCAGTTCTTC. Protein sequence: CASSHYPGQANNEQFF.

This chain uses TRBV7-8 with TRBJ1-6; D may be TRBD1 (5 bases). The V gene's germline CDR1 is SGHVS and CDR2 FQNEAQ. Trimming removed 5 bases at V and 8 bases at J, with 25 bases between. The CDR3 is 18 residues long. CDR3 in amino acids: CASSRSSPTTAQYSPLHF. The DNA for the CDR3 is TGTGCCAGCAGCCGGTCCTCTCCCACGACAGCCCAATATTCACCCCTCCACTTT.

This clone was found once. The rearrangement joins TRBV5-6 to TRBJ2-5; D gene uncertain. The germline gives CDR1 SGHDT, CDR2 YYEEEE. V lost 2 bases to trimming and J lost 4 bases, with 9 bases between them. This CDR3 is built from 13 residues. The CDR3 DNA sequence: TGTGCCAGCAGCTTACCTGTAGCAGAGACCCAGTACTTC. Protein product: CASSLPVAETQYF.

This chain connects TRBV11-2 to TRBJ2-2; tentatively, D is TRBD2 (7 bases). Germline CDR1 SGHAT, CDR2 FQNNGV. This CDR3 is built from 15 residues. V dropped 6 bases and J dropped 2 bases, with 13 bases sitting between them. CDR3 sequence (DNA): TGTGCCAGCAGGACTCGGGGGGCCAACACCGGGGAGCTGTTTTTT. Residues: CASRTRGANTGELFF.

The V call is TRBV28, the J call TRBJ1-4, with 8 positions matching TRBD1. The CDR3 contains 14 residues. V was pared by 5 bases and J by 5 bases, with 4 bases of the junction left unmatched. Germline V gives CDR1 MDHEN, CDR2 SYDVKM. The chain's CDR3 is CASSPTGENEKLFF. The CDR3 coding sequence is TGTGCCAGCAGTCCGACAGGGGAGAATGAAAAACTGTTTTTT. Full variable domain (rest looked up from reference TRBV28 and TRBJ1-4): DVKVTQSSRYLVKRTGEKVFLECVQDMDHENMFWYRQDPGLGLRLIYFSYDVKMKEKGDIPEGYSVSREKKERFSLILESASTNQTSMYLCASSPTGENEKLFFGSGTQLSVL.

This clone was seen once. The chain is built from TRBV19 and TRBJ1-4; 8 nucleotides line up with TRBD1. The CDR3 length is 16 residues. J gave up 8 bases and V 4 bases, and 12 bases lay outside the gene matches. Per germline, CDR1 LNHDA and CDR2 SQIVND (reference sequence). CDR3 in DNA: TGTGCCAGTAGTAGAGGCAAACAGGGGGAAGAAGAAAAACTGTTTTTT. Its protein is CASSRGKQGEEEKLFF.

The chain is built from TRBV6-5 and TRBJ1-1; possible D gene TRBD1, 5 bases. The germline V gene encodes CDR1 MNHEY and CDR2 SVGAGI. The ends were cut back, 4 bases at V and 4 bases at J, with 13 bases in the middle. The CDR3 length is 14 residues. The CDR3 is CASSLAQGFTEAFF. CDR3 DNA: TGTGCCAGCAGTTTGGCTCAGGGATTCACTGAAGCTTTCTTT.

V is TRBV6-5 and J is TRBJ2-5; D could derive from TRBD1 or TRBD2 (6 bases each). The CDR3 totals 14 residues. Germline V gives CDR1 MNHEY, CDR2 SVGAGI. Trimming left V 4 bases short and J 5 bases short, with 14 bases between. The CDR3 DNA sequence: TGTGCCAGCAGTTCGTCGGGGGCCGGGGAGACCCAGTACTTC. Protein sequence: CASSSSGAGETQYF.

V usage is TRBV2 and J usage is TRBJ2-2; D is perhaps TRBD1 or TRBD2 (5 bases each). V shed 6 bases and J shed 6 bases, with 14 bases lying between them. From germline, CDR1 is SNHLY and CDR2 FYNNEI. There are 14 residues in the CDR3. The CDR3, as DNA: TGTGCCAGCAGGGACATCGGGGCGGCCGGGGAGCTGTTTTTT. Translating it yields CASRDIGAAGELFF.

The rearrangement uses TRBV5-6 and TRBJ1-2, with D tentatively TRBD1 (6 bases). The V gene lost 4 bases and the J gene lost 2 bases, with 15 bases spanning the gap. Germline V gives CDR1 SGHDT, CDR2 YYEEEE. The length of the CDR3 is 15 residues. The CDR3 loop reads CASSIDRSSNYGYTF. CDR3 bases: TGTGCCAGCAGCATCGACAGGTCTTCCAACTATGGCTACACCTTC.

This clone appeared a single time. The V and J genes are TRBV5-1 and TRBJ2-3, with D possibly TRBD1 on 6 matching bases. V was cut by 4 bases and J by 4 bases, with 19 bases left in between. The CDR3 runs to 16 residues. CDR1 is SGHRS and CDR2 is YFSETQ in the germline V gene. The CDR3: CASSTDPTGGADTQYF. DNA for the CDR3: TGCGCCAGCAGCACGGACCCGACAGGTGGCGCAGATACGCAGTATTTT. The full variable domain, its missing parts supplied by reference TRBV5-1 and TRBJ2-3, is KAGVTQTPRYLIKTRGQQVTLSCSPISGHRSVSWYQQTPGQGLQFLFEYFSETQRNKGNFPGRFSGRQFSNSRSEMNVSTLELGDSALYLCASSTDPTGGADTQYFGPGTRLTVL.

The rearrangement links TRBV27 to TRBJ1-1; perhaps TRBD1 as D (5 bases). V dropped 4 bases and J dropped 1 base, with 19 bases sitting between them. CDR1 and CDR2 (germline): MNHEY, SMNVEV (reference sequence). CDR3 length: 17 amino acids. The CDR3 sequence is CASSSIVVVRGNTEAFF. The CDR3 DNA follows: TGTGCCAGCAGTTCGATAGTCGTGGTGAGGGGGAACACTGAAGCTTTCTTT.

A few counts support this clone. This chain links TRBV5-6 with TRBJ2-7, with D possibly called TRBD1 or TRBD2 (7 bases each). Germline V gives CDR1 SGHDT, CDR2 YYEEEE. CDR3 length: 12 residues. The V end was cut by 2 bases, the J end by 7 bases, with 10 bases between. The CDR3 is CASSFQGGEQYF. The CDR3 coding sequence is TGTGCCAGCAGCTTTCAGGGGGGGGAGCAGTACTTC.

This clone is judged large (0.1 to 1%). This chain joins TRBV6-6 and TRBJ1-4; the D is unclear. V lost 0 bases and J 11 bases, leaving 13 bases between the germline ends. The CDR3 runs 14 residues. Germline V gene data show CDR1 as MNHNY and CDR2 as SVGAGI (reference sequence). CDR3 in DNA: TGTGCCAGCAGTTACTCGATTTCTCTCGAGAAACTGTTTTTT. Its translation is CASSYSISLEKLFF.

The DNA for the CDR3 is TGTGCCAGTAGTACAGGACAGGGGAACTATGGCTACACCTTC. Its protein is CASSTGQGNYGYTF. V usage is TRBV19 and J usage is TRBJ1-2, with 9 positions matching TRBD1. The V and J ends lost 4 bases and 2 bases, in that order; junction bases with no gene match: 2. Germline V CDR1 and CDR2: LNHDA, SQIVND (reference sequence). The length of the CDR3 is 14 residues. Combining the CDR3 with reference TRBV19 and TRBJ1-2 gives the whole variable domain DGGITQSPKYLFRKEGQNVTLSCEQNLNHDAMYWYRQDPGQGLRLIYYSQIVNDFQKGDIAEGYSVSREKKESFPLTVTSAQKNPTAFYLCASSTGQGNYGYTFGSGTRLTVV.

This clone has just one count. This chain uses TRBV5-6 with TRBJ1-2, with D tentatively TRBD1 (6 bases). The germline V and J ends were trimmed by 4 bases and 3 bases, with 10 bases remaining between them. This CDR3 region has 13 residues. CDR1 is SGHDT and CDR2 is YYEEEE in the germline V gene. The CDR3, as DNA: TGTGCCAGCAGCACAGGGTTAGACTATGGCTACACCTTC. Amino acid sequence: CASSTGLDYGYTF.

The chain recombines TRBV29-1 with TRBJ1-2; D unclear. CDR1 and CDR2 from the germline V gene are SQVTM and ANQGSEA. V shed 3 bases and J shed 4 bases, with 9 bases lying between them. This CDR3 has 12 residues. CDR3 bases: TGCAGCGTTGACCCAATCCTCTATGGCTACACCTTC. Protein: CSVDPILYGYTF.

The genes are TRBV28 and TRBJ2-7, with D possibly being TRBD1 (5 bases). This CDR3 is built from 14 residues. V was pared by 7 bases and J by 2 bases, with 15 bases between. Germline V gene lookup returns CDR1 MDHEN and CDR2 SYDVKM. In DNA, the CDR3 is TGTGCCAGCACCACAGGAGACAGTCCCTACGAGCAGTACTTC. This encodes CASTTGDSPYEQYF.

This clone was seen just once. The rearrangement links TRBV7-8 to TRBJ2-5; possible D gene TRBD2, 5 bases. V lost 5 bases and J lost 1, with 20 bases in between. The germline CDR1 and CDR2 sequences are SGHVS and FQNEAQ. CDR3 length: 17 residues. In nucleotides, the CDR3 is TGTGCCAGCAGCGAACATCCGCGAGGACTCATCCAAGAGACCCAGTACTTC. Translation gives CASSEHPRGLIQETQYF.

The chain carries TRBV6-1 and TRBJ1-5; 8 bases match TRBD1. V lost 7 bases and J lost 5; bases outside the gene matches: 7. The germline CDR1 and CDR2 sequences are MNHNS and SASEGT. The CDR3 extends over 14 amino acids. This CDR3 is CASNPDRVYQPQHF. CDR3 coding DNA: TGTGCCAGCAATCCGGACAGGGTGTATCAGCCCCAGCATTTT.

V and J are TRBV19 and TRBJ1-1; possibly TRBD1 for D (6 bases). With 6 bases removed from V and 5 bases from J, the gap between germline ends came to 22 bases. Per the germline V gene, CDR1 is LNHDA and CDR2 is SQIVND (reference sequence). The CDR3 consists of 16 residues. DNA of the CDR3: TGTGCCAGTAGCCCAGGGGTTCTCTTCGCGGAGACTGAAGCTTTCTTT. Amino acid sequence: CASSPGVLFAETEAFF.

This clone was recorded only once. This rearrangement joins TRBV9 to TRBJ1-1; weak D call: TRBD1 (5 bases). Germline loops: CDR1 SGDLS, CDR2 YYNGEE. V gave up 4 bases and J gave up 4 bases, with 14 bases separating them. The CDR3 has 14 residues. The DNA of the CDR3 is TGTGCCAGCAGCCCTGGGGGGAGCGGCACTGAAGCTTTCTTT. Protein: CASSPGGSGTEAFF.

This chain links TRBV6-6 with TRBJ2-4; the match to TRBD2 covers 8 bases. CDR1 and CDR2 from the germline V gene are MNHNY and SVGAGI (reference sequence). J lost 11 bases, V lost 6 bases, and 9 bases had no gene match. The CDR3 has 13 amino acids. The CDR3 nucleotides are TGTGCCAGCAGCATCGGGGGGGGAGGATTTCAGTACTTC. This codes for CASSIGGGGFQYF.